These T cell receptor delta chains were read from a single sample in a study of gamma-delta chains in newborns, infants, children. TCRdb re-called clones from the reads via CATT. The repertoire consists of roughly 4,300 delta-chain clones, with 6.2% occurring once and the leading ten covering 15% to 20%. Sequenced input: blood. The receptor set was obtained from a child who was a newborn, infant or young child, either healthy, febrile or measles-vaccinated (not recorded which). CDR3s include the opening cysteine and the closing phenylalanine or tryptophan. The D gene is left open where the match is weak. The size field is filled for only some rows; it gives once, few, many or a size class.

- TRDJ1 - TRDV1 15 CALGDTYLYTDKLIF TGTGCTCTTGGGGACACTTACCTTTACACCGATAAACTCATCTTT
few TRDJ3 TRDD3 TRDV2 20 CACDPPSGGWGSWDTRQMFF TGTGCCTGTGACCCACCGTCCGGGGGATGGGGCTCCTGGGACACCCGACAGATGTTTTTC
few TRDJ3 TRDD3 TRDV2 18 CACDPLLGDTWDTRQMFF TGTGCCTGTGACCCATTACTGGGGGATACCTGGGACACCCGACAGATGTTTTTC
few TRDJ3 TRDD3 TRDV2 21 CACDSVLGDTTSSWDTRQMFF TGTGCCTGTGACTCAGTACTGGGGGATACTACTAGCTCCTGGGACACCCGACAGATGTTTTTC
- TRDJ3 TRDD3 TRDV2 18 CACDTWGIGTWDTRQMFF TGTGCCTGTGACACCTGGGGGATCGGGACCTGGGACACCCGACAGATGTTTTTC
- TRDJ1 - TRDV3 17 CAFYLPMGDEYTDKLIF TGTGCCTTTTACCTTCCGATGGGGGACGAGTACACCGATAAACTCATCTTT
- TRDJ2 TRDD2 TRDV1 19 CALGDPFLGFAEKPAQLFF TGTGCTCTTGGGGATCCCTTCCTTGGGTTCGCTGAGAAGCCAGCACAACTCTTCTTT
medium-sized TRDJ3 TRDD3 TRDV2 19 CACDFHWGIDSWDTRQMFF TGTGCCTGTGACTTCCACTGGGGGATAGACTCCTGGGACACCCGACAGATGTTTTTC
medium-sized TRDJ3 TRDD3 TRDV2 20 CACDGVLGDTYSWDTRQMFF TGTGCCTGTGACGGAGTACTGGGGGATACATACTCCTGGGACACCCGACAGATGTTTTTC
medium-sized TRDJ3 - TRDV2 16 CACDSTASWDTRQMFF TGTGCCTGTGACTCGACTGCATCCTGGGACACCCGACAGATGTTTTTC
- TRDJ3 TRDD3 TRDV2 18 CACDILGDFSWDTRQMFF TGTGCCTGTGACATACTGGGGGACTTCTCCTGGGACACCCGACAGATGTTTTTC
few TRDJ1 TRDD3 TRDV2 20 CACDMGDTRGMSVGTDKLIF TGTGCCTGTGACATGGGGGATACGCGCGGTATGAGTGTGGGCACCGATAAACTCATCTTT
- TRDJ2 TRDD3 TRDV2 17 CACDTVGGYALTAQLFF TGTGCCTGTGACACCGTTGGGGGATACGCTTTGACAGCACAACTCTTCTTT